What follows are 24 T cell receptor beta chains derived from one specimen sequenced in a study of blood T cells in healthy people across ages. A second about 6 to 12 cycle PCR used barcoded and J-beta primers. MiXCR, run by TCRdb on the 5' RACE reads, gives a single entry per CDR3 protein. The sample carries some 850,000 distinct CDR3 sequences, around 25% recorded once. This sample also appeared in a second study, on T cells of mothers and their children.

The sample taken for sequencing was blood. The receptors stem from a boy aged 5-17 years in good health.

The chain links TRBV12-3 or TRBV12-4 to TRBJ2-5, with 10 bases lining up with TRBD1. CDR3 size: 15 residues. Losses at the gene ends were 3 bases for V and 5 bases for J; bases not matched to a gene: 6. This CDR3 is CASSFPGQGSETQYF. CDR3 sequence (DNA): TGTGCCAGCAGTTTTCCGGGACAGGGGTCGGAGACCCAGTACTTC.

This clonotype was counted ten times or more. V gene TRBV5-1 combines with J gene TRBJ2-5; D is unclear. CDR1 and CDR2 (germline): SGHRS, YFSETQ. The CDR3 contains 14 residues. The germline V and J ends were trimmed by 1 base and 2 bases, with 9 bases remaining between them. The CDR3 reads CASSLKQSQETQYF. DNA of the CDR3: TGCGCCAGCAGCTTGAAACAGTCTCAAGAGACCCAGTACTTC.

The genes are TRBV6-1 and TRBJ1-4; weak D call: TRBD1 (6 bases). Trimming took off 3 bases at V and 8 bases at J, with 13 bases between the two ends. The CDR3 covers 14 residues. CDR1 and CDR2 (germline): MNHNS, SASEGT. The CDR3 nucleotides read TGTGCCAGCAGTGAGAACAGGGTTGGCGAAAAACTGTTTTTT. It specifies CASSENRVGEKLFF.

The V call is TRBV12-3 or TRBV12-4, the J call TRBJ2-5; TRBD1 matches at 9 bases. V dropped 6 bases and J dropped 1; count of bases not matched to a gene: 9. This CDR3 spans 16 amino acids. DNA for the CDR3: TGTGCCAGCAGCCGCGGGACAGGGCCCGGCCAAGAGACCCAGTACTTC. Its protein product is CASSRGTGPGQETQYF.

The chain links TRBV29-1 to TRBJ2-1, with D unclear. Looked up from germline, CDR1 is SQVTM and CDR2 is ANQGSEA. The CDR3 runs 12 residues. Trimming took 2 bases from V and 3 from J, leaving 5 bases between them. The CDR3 nucleotides read TGCAGCGTTGAAAACAGCTACAATGAGCAGTTCTTC. It is translated as CSVENSYNEQFF.

Only a few counts were recorded for this clonotype. V gene TRBV7-9 combines with J gene TRBJ1-1; no definite D call. Trimming shortened V by 5 bases and J by 1 base, and 8 bases separated the two germline ends. The CDR3 loop spans 13 amino acids. CDR1 is SEHNR and CDR2 is FQNEAQ in the germline V gene (reference sequence). CDR3 loop: CASSPQANTEAFF. In DNA, the CDR3 is TGTGCCAGCAGCCCTCAGGCGAACACTGAAGCTTTCTTT.

This clonotype was counted only a few times. The chain links TRBV4-2 to TRBJ2-3; TRBD1 is a possible D gene (5 bases). The germline gives CDR1 LGHNA, CDR2 YNFKEQ. The CDR3 is 12 residues long. The V end was cut by 6 bases, the J end by 6 bases, with 10 bases between. The CDR3 DNA is TGTGCCAGCAGTCCCAAGGGGGATACGCAGTATTTT. It yields the protein CASSPKGDTQYF.

This chain joins TRBV7-9 and TRBJ2-6; the match to TRBD1 covers 9 bases. Per germline, CDR1 SEHNR and CDR2 FQNEAQ (reference sequence). This CDR3 has 16 residues. V lost 5 bases to trimming and J lost 4 bases; unmatched junction nucleotides: 6. The CDR3 reads CASSEYRGLGANVLTF. The CDR3 bases are TGTGCCAGCAGCGAATACAGGGGGCTGGGGGCCAACGTCCTGACTTTC. The entire variable domain, with the rest obtained from reference TRBV7-9 and TRBJ2-6, is as follows: DTGVSQNPRHKITKRGQNVTFRCDPISEHNRLYWYRQTLGQGPEFLTYFQNEAQLEKSRLLSDRFSAERPKGSFSTLEIQRTEQGDSAMYLCASSEYRGLGANVLTFGAGSRLTVL.

This clonotype was counted only a few times. The germline gene is not matched at one end of the junction; a read error may be the cause. The V call is TRBV7-3, the J call TRBJ2-2; weak D call: TRBD2 (5 bases). Germline CDR1 and CDR2: SGHTA and FQGTGA. This CDR3 is 14 amino acids long. The CDR3 region has the DNA TGTGCCAGCAGCACACAACCCAACACCGGGGAGCTGTCTTTT. Its translation: CASSTQPNTGELSF.

This clonotype was recorded a few times. Since a much larger clone is just one base distant, this may be a read error. The chain joins TRBV28 to TRBJ2-3; D is ambiguous. Between the trimmed V and J ends, which lost 6 bases and 2 bases, there was a span of 6 bases. The CDR3 extends over 12 amino acids. CDR1 is MDHEN and CDR2 is SYDVKM in the germline V gene. This CDR3 is CASSDTTDTQYF. The DNA for the CDR3 is TGTGCCAGCAGCGACACCACAGATACGCAGTATTTT. The full variable domain, its missing parts supplied by reference TRBV28 and TRBJ2-3, is DVKVTQSSRYLVKRTGEKVFLECVQDMDHENMFWYRQDPGLGLRLIYFSYDVKMKEKGDIPEGYSVSREKKERFSLILESASTNQTSMYLCASSDTTDTQYFGPGTRLTVL.

This CDR3 is CSALGPGDYYGYTF. CDR3 coding DNA: TGCAGTGCCCTGGGTCCAGGGGATTACTATGGCTACACCTTC. V gene TRBV20-1 combines with J gene TRBJ1-2; D may be TRBD1 (6 bases). This CDR3 is 14 amino acids long. V lost 6 bases to trimming and J lost 3 bases, with 17 bases between them. In germline, CDR1 is DFQATT, CDR2 SNEGSKA (reference sequence).

The sample holds a few counts of this clonotype. The chain joins TRBV30 to TRBJ1-4; D unclear. V was pared by 2 bases and J by 0 bases, with 13 bases between. There are 16 residues in the CDR3. The V gene's germline CDR1 is GTSNPN and CDR2 SVGIG (reference sequence). Written as DNA, the CDR3 is TGTGCCTGGAGTTCCACTCAGACCGCAACTAATGAAAAACTGTTTTTT. Protein sequence: CAWSSTQTATNEKLFF.

The chain couples TRBV28 to TRBJ2-2, with 8 nucleotides matching TRBD1. Germline V lookup: CDR1 MDHEN, CDR2 SYDVKM. This CDR3 has 14 amino acids. V dropped 11 bases and J dropped 0; count of bases not matched to a gene: 5. CDR3 in DNA: TGTGCCGCAGGGGGCAGTACGAACACCGGGGAGCTGTTTTTT. Protein product: CAAGGSTNTGELFF.

The V call is TRBV29-1, the J call TRBJ2-7, with D uncertain. The better agreement between TRBJ2-1 and the DNA end casts doubt on the J call. The CDR3 consists of 12 residues. The V gene's germline CDR1 is SQVTM and CDR2 ANQGSEA. In DNA, the CDR3 is TGCAGCGTTTCAACTGGCCTCGGTGAGCAGTTCTTC. Its translation: CSVSTGLGEQFF.

The chain has TRBV30 and TRBJ2-2; no firm D call. The CDR3 is 13 residues long. Germline CDR1 and CDR2: GTSNPN and SVGIG (reference sequence). The V gene lost 4 bases and the J gene lost 4 bases, with 10 bases spanning the gap. The CDR3 protein is CAWTDRGTGELFF. As DNA, the CDR3 is TGTGCCTGGACAGATCGCGGCACCGGGGAGCTGTTTTTT.

This clonotype was observed many times. CDR3 loop: CASSLPRETQYF. In DNA, the CDR3 is TGTGCCAGCAGCCTGCCCAGGGAGACCCAGTACTTC. The chain employs TRBV3-1 and TRBJ2-5, with D unresolved. Per the germline V gene, CDR1 is LGHDT and CDR2 is YNNKEL (reference sequence). The CDR3 consists of 12 residues. Trimming stripped 4 bases from V and 5 bases from J, with 8 bases between.

This clonotype showed up just a few times. CDR3 protein: CASSAWGTGKEKLFF. The CDR3, as DNA: TGTGCCAGCAGTGCCTGGGGGACAGGGAAGGAAAAACTGTTTTTT. The chain recombines TRBV6-1 with TRBJ1-4; 9 nucleotides match TRBD1. This CDR3 is built from 15 residues. V lost 4 bases and J lost 8; bases outside the gene matches: 8. Germline V gene data show CDR1 as MNHNS and CDR2 as SASEGT.

Comment on this clonotype: This CDR3 fails to terminate in the conserved phenylalanine or tryptophan, so it likely reflects a read error. The V gene is TRBV7-9, the J gene TRBJ2-1, with 7 bases that match TRBD1. Losses at the gene ends were 4 bases for V and 6 bases for J; bases not matched to a gene: 12. The CDR3 has 16 amino acids. The germline CDR1 and CDR2 sequences are SEHNR and FQNEAQ (reference sequence). The chain's CDR3 is CASSYLWGTAGNEQFL. CDR3 nucleotide sequence: TGTGCCAGCAGCTATCTTTGGGGGACAGCTGGCAATGAGCAGTTCCTC.

This clonotype showed up just a few times. The genes are TRBV7-2 and TRBJ1-2, with a weak D call TRBD1 (5 bases). From germline, CDR1 is SGHTA and CDR2 FQGNSA. The CDR3 sequence is 14 residues long. V was pared by 1 base and J by 4 bases, with 10 bases between. CDR3 in amino acids: CASSLVGGGYGYTF. In DNA form, the CDR3 reads TGTGCCAGCAGCTTAGTGGGGGGAGGCTATGGCTACACCTTC.

The rearrangement links TRBV10-3 to TRBJ1-4; D not certain. CDR1 is ENHRY and CDR2 is SYGVKD in the germline V gene. The CDR3 consists of 14 residues. V was pared by 6 bases and J by 7 bases, with 15 bases between. The CDR3 sequence is CAISPGYEFEKLFF. The CDR3 DNA sequence: TGTGCCATCAGCCCGGGTTATGAATTTGAAAAACTGTTTTTT.

This sequence joins TRBV6-6 and TRBJ1-4; tentative D call: TRBD1 (5 bases). From germline, CDR1 is MNHNY and CDR2 SVGAGI (reference sequence). CDR3 length: 14 residues. V gave up 7 bases and J gave up 6 bases, with 15 bases separating them. The CDR3 DNA is TGTGCCAGCAACCATCAAGGGGCCCATGAAAAACTGTTTTTT. Translating gives CASNHQGAHEKLFF.

V usage is TRBV9 and J usage is TRBJ2-5; D is tentatively TRBD1 or TRBD2 (6 bases each). V was cut by 4 bases and J by 7 bases, with 20 bases left in between. This CDR3 has 15 amino acids. CDR1 SGDLS and CDR2 YYNGEE come from the germline V gene. CDR3 DNA: TGTGCCAGCAGCCCCGGGACAAGGGGAGGAGGGACCCAGTACTTC. Protein product: CASSPGTRGGGTQYF.

This clonotype was detected a few times. The rearrangement links TRBV12-3 or TRBV12-4 to TRBJ1-2, with 9 bases that match TRBD1. After removal of 4 bases from V and 8 bases from J, the junction contained 11 bases not matched to a gene. This CDR3 contains 15 residues. The CDR3 coding sequence is TGTGCCAGCAGTTCGACCGGGACAGGGATATCCGGCTACACCTTC. It yields the protein CASSSTGTGISGYTF.

In this sample, this clonotype turned up a few times. J is TRBJ2-5 and V is TRBV7-9; TRBD1 might be the D (6 bases). The CDR3 has 14 residues. Germline-derived CDR1 and CDR2 are SEHNR and FQNEAQ (reference sequence). V was clipped by 4 bases and J by 1 base, with 10 bases between them. The CDR3 protein is CASSSEGVQETQYF. The CDR3, as DNA: TGTGCCAGCAGCTCCGAGGGGGTCCAAGAGACCCAGTACTTC.